Described below is a single T cell receptor beta chain sequence and its context. Its specificity is not known. Although they were nominally healthy when sampled, donors likely had unrecorded immune exposures. Amplification used 60 Vbeta primers and 13 Jbeta primers. Sequencing used immunoSEQ multiplex PCR; TCRdb keeps in-frame clones, though not all of them. This repertoire shows about 230,000 clones, approximately 85% found once; its top ten account for about 0.25%. This sample was taken from a study of cytomegalovirus exposure and HLA in healthy donors. This CDR3 has 14 residues. V lost 6 bases to trimming and J lost 0 bases; unmatched junction nucleotides: 7. Per the germline V gene, CDR1 is SQVTM and CDR2 is ANQGSEA. Overall study findings and caveats: Cytomegalovirus-associated TCR beta chains were listed, numbering some 170.

The TCR was taken from a girl aged 2-15 years in good health and CMV-seronegative. J is TRBJ1-2 and V is TRBV29-1; 7 nucleotides agree with TRBD1. Input material: PBMCs. CDR3 protein: CSVYTGAANYGYTF. Written as DNA, the CDR3 is TGCAGCGTCTACACAGGGGCGGCTAACTATGGCTACACCTTC.